A selection of T cell receptor beta chains follows, all from one sample in a study of cytomegalovirus exposure and HLA in healthy donors. Produced via immunoSEQ multiplex PCR; TCRdb's table is partial and in-frame only. The sample gives around 62,000 clones, roughly 76% of which show up once; about 8.2% is in the top ten. Sequenced: PBMCs. The receptor set was obtained from a man aged 55-75 years in good health and CMV-seropositive. Both conserved end residues are part of each CDR3. A D gene is named only where the DNA matches it firmly. Clone size is shown for a subset of rows, as once, few, many or a class of expanded clone.

>-|TRBV5-1|TRBJ1-1|TRBD1
TGCGCCAGCAGCCCGACAGGGGATCCAGGCACTGAAGCTTTCTTT
CASSPTGDPGTEAFF
>-|TRBV11-2|TRBJ2-1|TRBD2
TGTGCCAGCAGCTTAGATAGGGGAGGGTTTCATGAGCAGTTCTTC
CASSLDRGGFHEQFF
>-|TRBV2|TRBJ2-5|TRBD1
TGTGCCAGCAGCCGGACAGGGGAAGAGACCCAGTACTTC
CASSRTGEETQYF
>-|TRBV19|TRBJ1-2|-
TGTGCCTCACGTTCAGGGTCTGATGGCTACACCTTC
CASRSGSDGYTF
>-|TRBV5-6|TRBJ2-3|-
TGTGCCAGCAGCTTGAGCCCCGAGACGCAGTATTTT
CASSLSPETQYF
>-|TRBV10-2|TRBJ2-5|-
TGCGCCAGCAGTGTCTTGAGGCGGGAGACCCAGTACTTC
CASSVLRRETQYF
>-|TRBV25-1|TRBJ1-3|-
TGTGCCAGCAGTGAACTCACACTTACAGATTATGGAAACACCATATATTTT
CASSELTLTDYGNTIYF
>once|TRBV4-2|TRBJ1-1|-
TGTGCCAGCAGAGACGGGGGGACTGAAGCTTTCTTT
CASRDGGTEAFF
>few|TRBV2|TRBJ2-1|-
TGTGCCAGCAGTGGGGACACCTCCTACAATGAGCAGTTCTTC
CASSGDTSYNEQFF
>-|TRBV11-2|TRBJ2-1|-
TGTGCCAGCAGCCCTAAACTAGACTACAATGAGCAGTTCTTC
CASSPKLDYNEQFF
>-|TRBV11-2|TRBJ2-1|-
TGTGCCAGCAGCTTAGATCCCGGGGTAGCGTTCTATGAGCAGTTCTTC
CASSLDPGVAFYEQFF